This T cell receptor beta chain came from a study of metastatic and nonmetastatic thyroid tumors (TCRdb year 2020). The study in broad terms: For patients with malignant and with benign thyroid disease, the researchers compared repertoires between peripheral blood samples and tumor or nodule tissue samples. Overall study outcomes, separate from this receptor: TCR beta diversity was reported as significantly higher in malignant tumors than in benign nodules, in both blood and tumor samples.

Before undergoing thyroid surgery, none of the patients had been given any kind of treatment. Using T-cell receptor beta sequencing, the study looked back at clinical samples from patients collected from the early 2010s to the late 2010s. V and J lose 2 bases and 8 bases, and a span of 9 bases separates them. From cysteine to phenylalanine, the CDR3 is 13 amino acids long. Left in the record is the CDR3 DNA by itself, 39 bases read in frame from the first base. Per the germline V gene (reference sequence), MNHEY is the CDR1 and SMNVEV is the CDR2. Receptor amplification or capture employed PCR. Sequencing used an Illumina HiSeq 4000. High-throughput sequencing was used to profile the TCR beta-chain CDR3 region of each patient. In the paper's pipeline: CDR3 differences across clinicopathological groups were used to build a classifier for discriminating distant-metastatic papillary thyroid cancer patients. Repertoire diversity was assessed with the Shannon index, and tumor-blood repertoire similarity with the Morisita-Horn index. TCRdb reworked the public reads: Q25 trimming with fastp, MiXCR clone assembly, productive beta chains retained. V and J calls and clone size were set by TCRdb, not the authors. The sample data list 45,000 or so clones, and 16% of these were observed just once. The leading ten clones occupy about 20% of the sample.

Comments on this clone: No antigen is known for it. The input lacks base qualities; no much larger clone sits a single base away.

The chain was built from TRBV27 and TRBJ2-2; no D gene can be assigned with confidence. The receptor comes from a female donor with papillary thyroid cancer or a benign thyroid nodule (not recorded which). Some clones in this sample may be carry-over from other donors' samples. Material for sequencing was blood. The base sequence is TGTGCCAGCAGTTTAACGACCGTGGGGGAGCTGTTTTTT. Translated, it reads CASSLTTVGELFF.